These T cell receptor beta chains were read from a single sample in a study of response to subunit inactivated influenza vaccine. TCRdb re-called the RT-PCR reads with MiXCR, one entry per CDR3 protein. This table has 590,000 or so distinct CDR3 sequences, 12% to 15% appearing once. This material consisted of PBMCs from blood, taken around two weeks before vaccination. The receptor source for this set is a man in his forties or fifties who received an inactivated influenza vaccine. CDR3s include the opening cysteine and the closing phenylalanine or tryptophan.

v_call	j_call	cdr3_aa
TRBV15	TRBJ1-1	CATSRDHRTEAFF
TRBV6-5	TRBJ2-3	CASSFQGNAQYF
TRBV5-1	TRBJ2-1	CASSRIAGTYNEQFF
TRBV7-8	TRBJ2-7	CASSLMAASYEQYF
TRBV6-1	TRBJ2-3	CASEGAPSDTQYF
TRBV20-1	TRBJ1-4	CSALAQNEKLFF
TRBV7-8	TRBJ2-5	CASSRRRLSGAQETQYF
TRBV10-2	TRBJ2-5	CASSESLIDRVEETQYF
TRBV18	TRBJ2-1	CASSTSEGINEQFF
TRBV7-2	TRBJ2-3	CASSLRPAGVGTDTQYF
TRBV7-2	TRBJ1-6	CASQTGFGSPLHF
TRBV3-1	TRBJ2-3	CASSQGSTGTGTDTQYF
TRBV15	TRBJ1-3	CATSSTSSGNTIYF
TRBV11-2	TRBJ1-1	CASTRRGHTGNTEAFF
TRBV5-1	TRBJ2-7	CASSLEGGTGADEQYF
TRBV15	TRBJ2-7	CATSRWKESYEQYF
TRBV4-2	TRBJ2-4	CASSPTGGESKNIQYF
TRBV18	TRBJ2-1	CASSPPQGATPYNEQFF
TRBV4-3	TRBJ1-1	CASSQETHQNTEAFF
TRBV6-1	TRBJ2-5	CASSVSFRGVQETQYF
TRBV12-3/TRBV12-4	TRBJ2-2	CASSPGAPLKLFF
TRBV18	TRBJ2-2	CASSPTTANTGELFF
TRBV6-2/TRBV6-3	TRBJ2-2	CASSSGTGAAGELFF
TRBV5-1	TRBJ1-3	CASSSGTASSGNTIYF
TRBV7-8	TRBJ2-1	CASSSAGGLNYNEQFF
TRBV12-3/TRBV12-4	TRBJ2-4	CASSHAGQGANIQYF
TRBV19	TRBJ2-2	CASSSRYSNTGELFF
TRBV6-2/TRBV6-3	TRBJ1-5	CASSGRGSSQPQHF